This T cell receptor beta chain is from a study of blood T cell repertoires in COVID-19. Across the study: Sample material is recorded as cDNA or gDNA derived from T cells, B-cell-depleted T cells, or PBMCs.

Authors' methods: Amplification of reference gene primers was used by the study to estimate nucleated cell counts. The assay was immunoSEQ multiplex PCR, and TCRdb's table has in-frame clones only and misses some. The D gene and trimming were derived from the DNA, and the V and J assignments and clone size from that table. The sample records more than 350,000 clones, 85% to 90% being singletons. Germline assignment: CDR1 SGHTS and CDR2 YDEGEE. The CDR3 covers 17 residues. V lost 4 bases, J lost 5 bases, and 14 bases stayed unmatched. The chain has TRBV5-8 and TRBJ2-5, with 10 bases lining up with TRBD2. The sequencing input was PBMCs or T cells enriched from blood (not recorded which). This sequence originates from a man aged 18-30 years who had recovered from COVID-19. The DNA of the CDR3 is TGTGCCAGCAGCCCGCGTTTGAGCGGGGGGGCGGGGGAGACCCAGTACTTC. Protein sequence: CASSPRLSGGAGETQYF.